This T cell receptor (beta chain) was identified during a study of blood T cell repertoires in COVID-19. Study summary: From the United States, Italy and Spain came samples of acute and convalescent COVID-19.

Trimming pared 6 bases from V and 4 bases from J, leaving 13 bases between. Looked up from germline, CDR1 is SNHLY and CDR2 is FYNNEI. The length of the CDR3 is 14 residues. Per the study methods: Scientists estimated how many nucleated cells there were by amplifying reference gene primers. Sequencing used immunoSEQ multiplex PCR; TCRdb keeps in-frame clones, though not all of them. That table gives V, J and clone size, and the DNA gave D and trimming. The sample has about 220,000 clones; roughly 84% are singletons. The rearrangement links TRBV2 to TRBJ1-5, with D possibly TRBD1 on 6 matching bases. Sequenced material: peripheral blood. The receptor was derived from a woman of 80 years or more with acute or convalescent COVID-19. The CDR3 sequence: CASSKRDRNQPQHF. Written as DNA, the CDR3 is TGTGCCAGCAGCAAACGTGACAGGAATCAGCCCCAGCATTTT.